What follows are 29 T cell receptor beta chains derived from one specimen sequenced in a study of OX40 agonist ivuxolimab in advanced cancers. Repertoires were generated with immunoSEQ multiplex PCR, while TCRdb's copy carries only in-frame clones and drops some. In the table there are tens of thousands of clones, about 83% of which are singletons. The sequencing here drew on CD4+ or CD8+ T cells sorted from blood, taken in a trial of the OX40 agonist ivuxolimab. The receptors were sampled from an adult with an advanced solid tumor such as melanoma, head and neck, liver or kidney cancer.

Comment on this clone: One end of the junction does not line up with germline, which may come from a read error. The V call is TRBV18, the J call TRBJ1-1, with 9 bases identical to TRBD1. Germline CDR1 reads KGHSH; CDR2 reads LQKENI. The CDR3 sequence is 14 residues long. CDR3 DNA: TGTGCCAGCTCCCGAACAGGACAGGGGACTGGAGCTTTCTTT. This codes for CASSRTGQGTGAFF.

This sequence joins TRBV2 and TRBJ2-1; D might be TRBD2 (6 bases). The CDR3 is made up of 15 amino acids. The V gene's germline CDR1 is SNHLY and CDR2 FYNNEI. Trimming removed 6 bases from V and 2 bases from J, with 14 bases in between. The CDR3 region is CASRTSGEPYNEQFF. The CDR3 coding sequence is TGTGCCAGCAGGACTTCGGGGGAACCCTACAATGAGCAGTTCTTC.

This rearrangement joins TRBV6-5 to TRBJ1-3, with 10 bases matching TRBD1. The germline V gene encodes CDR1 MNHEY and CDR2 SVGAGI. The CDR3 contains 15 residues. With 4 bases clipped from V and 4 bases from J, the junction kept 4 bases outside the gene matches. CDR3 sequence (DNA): TGTGCCAGCAGTTTCGGACAGGGGGAAGGAAACACCATATATTTT. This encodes CASSFGQGEGNTIYF.

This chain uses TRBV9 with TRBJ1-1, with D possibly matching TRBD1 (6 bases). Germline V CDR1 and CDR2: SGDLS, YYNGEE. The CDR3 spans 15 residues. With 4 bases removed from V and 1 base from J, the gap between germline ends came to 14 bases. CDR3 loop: CASSLSGGRNTEAFF. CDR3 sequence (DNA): TGTGCCAGCAGCCTAAGTGGGGGCCGGAACACTGAAGCTTTCTTT.

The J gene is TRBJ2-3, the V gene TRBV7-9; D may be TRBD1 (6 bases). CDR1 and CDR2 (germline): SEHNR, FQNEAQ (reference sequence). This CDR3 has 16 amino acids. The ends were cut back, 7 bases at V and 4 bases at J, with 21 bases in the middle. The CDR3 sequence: CASIHLGARKADTQYF. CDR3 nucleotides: TGTGCCAGCATTCACCTGGGGGCGCGAAAGGCAGATACGCAGTATTTT.

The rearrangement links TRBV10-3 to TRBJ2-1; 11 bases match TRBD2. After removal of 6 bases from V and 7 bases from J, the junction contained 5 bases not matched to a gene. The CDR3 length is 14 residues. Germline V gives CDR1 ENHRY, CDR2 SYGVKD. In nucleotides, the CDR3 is TGTGCCATCAGGTCTAGCGGGGGGTTAAATGAGCAGTTCTTC. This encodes CAIRSSGGLNEQFF.

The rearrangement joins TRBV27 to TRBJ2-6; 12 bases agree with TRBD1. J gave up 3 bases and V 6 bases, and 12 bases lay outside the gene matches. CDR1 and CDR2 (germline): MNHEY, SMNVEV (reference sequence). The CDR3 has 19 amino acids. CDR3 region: CASSRPGDRGQGGANVLTF. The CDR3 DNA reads TGTGCCAGCAGCCGCCCCGGGGACAGGGGGCAAGGTGGGGCCAACGTCCTGACTTTC.

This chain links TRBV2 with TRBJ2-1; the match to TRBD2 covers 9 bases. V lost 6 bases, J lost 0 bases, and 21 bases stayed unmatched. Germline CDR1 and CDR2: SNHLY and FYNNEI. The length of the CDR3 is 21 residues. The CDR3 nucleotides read TGTGCCAGCAGACCCTCGAGTTTTCGGCCTAGCGGGATAATCTCCTACAATGAGCAGTTCTTC. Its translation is CASRPSSFRPSGIISYNEQFF. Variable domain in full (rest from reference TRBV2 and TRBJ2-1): EPEVTQTPSHQVTQMGQEVILRCVPISNHLYFYWYRQILGQKVEFLVSFYNNEISEKSEIFDDQFSVERPDGSNFTLKIRSTKLEDSAMYFCASRPSSFRPSGIISYNEQFFGPGTRLTVL.

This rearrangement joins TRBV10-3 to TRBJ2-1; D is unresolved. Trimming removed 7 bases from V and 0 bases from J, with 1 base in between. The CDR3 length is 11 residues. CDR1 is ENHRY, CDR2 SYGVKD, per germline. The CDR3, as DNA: TGTGCCATCACCTCCTACAATGAGCAGTTCTTC. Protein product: CAITSYNEQFF.

CDR3 region: CASSSPSGANTGELFF. The CDR3 DNA follows: TGTGCCAGCAGCTCTCCTAGCGGGGCGAACACCGGGGAGCTGTTTTTT. The rearrangement links TRBV7-2 to TRBJ2-2; the match to TRBD2 covers 9 bases. V was pared by 4 bases and J by 0 bases, with 3 bases of the junction left unmatched. This CDR3 spans 16 amino acids. Germline CDR1 reads SGHTA; CDR2 reads FQGNSA.

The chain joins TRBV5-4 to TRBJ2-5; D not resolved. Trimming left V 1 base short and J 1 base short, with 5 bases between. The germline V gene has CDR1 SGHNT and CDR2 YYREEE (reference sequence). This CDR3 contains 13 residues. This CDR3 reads CASSLMSQETQYF. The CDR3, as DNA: TGTGCCAGCAGCTTGATGAGCCAAGAGACCCAGTACTTC.

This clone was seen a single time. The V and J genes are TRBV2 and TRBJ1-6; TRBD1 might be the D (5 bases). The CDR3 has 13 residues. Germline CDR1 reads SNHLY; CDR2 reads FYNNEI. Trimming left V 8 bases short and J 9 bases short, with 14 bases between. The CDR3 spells CASGAGGSSPLHF. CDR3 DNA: TGTGCCAGCGGGGCTGGCGGCAGTTCACCCCTCCACTTT.

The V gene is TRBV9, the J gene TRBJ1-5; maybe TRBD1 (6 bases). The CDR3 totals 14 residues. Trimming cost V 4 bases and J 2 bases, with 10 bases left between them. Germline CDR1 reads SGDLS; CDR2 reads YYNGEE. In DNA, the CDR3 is TGTGCCAGCAGCAGATCAGGGGGCAATCAGCCCCAGCATTTT. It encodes CASSRSGGNQPQHF. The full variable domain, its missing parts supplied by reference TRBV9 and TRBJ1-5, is DSGVTQTPKHLITATGQRVTLRCSPRSGDLSVYWYQQSLDQGLQFLIQYYNGEERAKGNILERFSAQQFPDLHSELNLSSLELGDSALYFCASSRSGGNQPQHFGDGTRLSIL.

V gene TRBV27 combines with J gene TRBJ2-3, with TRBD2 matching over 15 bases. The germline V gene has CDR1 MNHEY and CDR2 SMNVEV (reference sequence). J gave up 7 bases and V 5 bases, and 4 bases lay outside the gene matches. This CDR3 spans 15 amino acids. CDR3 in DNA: TGTGCCAGCAGTCTAGGACTAGCGGGGGGGAATACGCAGTATTTT. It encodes CASSLGLAGGNTQYF.

The CDR3: CASSRRQGPLYGYTF. DNA of the CDR3: TGTGCCAGCAGCCGACGTCAGGGCCCCCTCTATGGCTACACCTTC. The chain is built from TRBV21-1 and TRBJ1-2; the table's D call, TRBD1, was not checked against the DNA. TRBV21-1 has pseudogene status. The CDR3 contains 15 residues.

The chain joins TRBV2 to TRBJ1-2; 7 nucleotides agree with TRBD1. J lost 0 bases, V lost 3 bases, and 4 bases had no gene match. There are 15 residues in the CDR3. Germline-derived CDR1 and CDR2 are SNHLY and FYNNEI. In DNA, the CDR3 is TGTGCCAGCAGTGAGGAACAGGGGACTAACTATGGCTACACCTTC. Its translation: CASSEEQGTNYGYTF.

CDR3 amino acids: CASRKDPYRVHRLGGYGYTF. Here the CDR3 DNA reads TGTGCCAGCAGGAAAGATCCTTACAGGGTACATCGCCTAGGAGGTTATGGCTACACCTTC. The chain has TRBV2 and TRBJ1-2; D is possibly TRBD1 (6 bases). Germline loops: CDR1 SNHLY, CDR2 FYNNEI. Trimming took 6 bases from V and 5 from J, leaving 34 bases between them. The CDR3 extends over 20 amino acids.

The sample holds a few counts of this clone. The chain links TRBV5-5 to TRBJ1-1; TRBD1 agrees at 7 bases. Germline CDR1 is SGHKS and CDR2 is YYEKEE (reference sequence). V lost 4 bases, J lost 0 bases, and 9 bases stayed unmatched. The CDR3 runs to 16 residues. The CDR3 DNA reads TGTGCCAGCAGCCGAAATACAGGGGAAATGAACACTGAAGCTTTCTTT. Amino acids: CASSRNTGEMNTEAFF.

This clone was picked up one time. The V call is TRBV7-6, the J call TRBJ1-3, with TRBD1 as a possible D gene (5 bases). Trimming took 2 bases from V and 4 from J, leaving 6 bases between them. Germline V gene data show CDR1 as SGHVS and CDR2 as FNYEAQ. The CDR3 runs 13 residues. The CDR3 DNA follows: TGTGCCAGCAGCTTACAGGGCGGAAACACCATATATTTT. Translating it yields CASSLQGGNTIYF.

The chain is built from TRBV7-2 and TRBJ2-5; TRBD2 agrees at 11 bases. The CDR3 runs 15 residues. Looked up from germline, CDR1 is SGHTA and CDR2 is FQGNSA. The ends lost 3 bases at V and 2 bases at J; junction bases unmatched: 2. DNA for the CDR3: TGTGCCAGCAGCTTCGTAGCGGGGGGGCAAGAGACCCAGTACTTC. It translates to CASSFVAGGQETQYF. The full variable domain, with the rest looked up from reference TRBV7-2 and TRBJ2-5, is GAGVSQSPSNKVTEKGKDVELRCDPISGHTALYWYRQSLGQGLEFLIYFQGNSAPDKSGLPSDRFSAERTGGSVSTLTIQRTQQEDSAVYLCASSFVAGGQETQYFGPGTRLLVL.

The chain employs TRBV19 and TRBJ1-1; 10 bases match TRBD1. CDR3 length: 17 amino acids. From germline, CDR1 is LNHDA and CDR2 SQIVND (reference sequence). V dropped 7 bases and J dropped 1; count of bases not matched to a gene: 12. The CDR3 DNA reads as TGTGCCAGTATAAATTCCCGACAGGGGGCACAGAACACTGAAGCTTTCTTT. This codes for CASINSRQGAQNTEAFF. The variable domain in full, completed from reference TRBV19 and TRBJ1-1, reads DGGITQSPKYLFRKEGQNVTLSCEQNLNHDAMYWYRQDPGQGLRLIYYSQIVNDFQKGDIAEGYSVSREKKESFPLTVTSAQKNPTAFYLCASINSRQGAQNTEAFFGQGTRLTVV.

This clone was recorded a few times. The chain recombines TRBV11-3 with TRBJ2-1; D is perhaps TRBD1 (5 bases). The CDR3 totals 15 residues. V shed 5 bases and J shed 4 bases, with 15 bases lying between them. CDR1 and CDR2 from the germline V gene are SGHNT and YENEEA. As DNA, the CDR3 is TGTGCCAGCAGCAAAGATGGACAACTGTACAATGAGCAGTTCTTC. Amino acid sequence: CASSKDGQLYNEQFF. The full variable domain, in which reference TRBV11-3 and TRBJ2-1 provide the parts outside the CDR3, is EAGVVQSPRYKIIEKKQPVAFWCNPISGHNTLYWYLQNLGQGPELLIRYENEEAVDDSQLPKDRFSAERLKGVDSTLKIQPAELGDSAVYLCASSKDGQLYNEQFFGPGTRLTVL.

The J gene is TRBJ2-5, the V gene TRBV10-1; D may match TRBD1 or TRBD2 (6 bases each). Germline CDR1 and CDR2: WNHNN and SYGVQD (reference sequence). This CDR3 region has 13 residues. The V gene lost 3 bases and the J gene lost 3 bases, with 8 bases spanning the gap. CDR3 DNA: TGCGCCAGCAGTGAAGGGGGGAAAGAGACCCAGTACTTC. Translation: CASSEGGKETQYF.

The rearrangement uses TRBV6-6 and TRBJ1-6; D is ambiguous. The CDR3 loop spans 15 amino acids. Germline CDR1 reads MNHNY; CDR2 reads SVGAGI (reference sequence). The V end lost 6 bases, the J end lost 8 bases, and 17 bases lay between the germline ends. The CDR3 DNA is TGTGCCAGCAGCCTTTCTTACTTCGGGGATTCACCCCTCCACTTT. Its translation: CASSLSYFGDSPLHF.

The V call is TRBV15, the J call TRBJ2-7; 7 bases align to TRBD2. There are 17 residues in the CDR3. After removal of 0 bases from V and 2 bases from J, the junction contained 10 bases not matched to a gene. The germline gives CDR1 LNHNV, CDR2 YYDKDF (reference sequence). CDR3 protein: CATSRDMIGLGAYEQYF. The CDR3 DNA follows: TGTGCCACCAGCAGAGATATGATAGGACTAGGAGCCTACGAGCAGTACTTC. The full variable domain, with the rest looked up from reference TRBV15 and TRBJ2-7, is DAMVIQNPRYQVTQFGKPVTLSCSQTLNHNVMYWYQQKSSQAPKLLFHYYDKDFNNEADTPDNFQSRRPNTSFCFLDIRSPGLGDTAMYLCATSRDMIGLGAYEQYFGPGTRLTVT.

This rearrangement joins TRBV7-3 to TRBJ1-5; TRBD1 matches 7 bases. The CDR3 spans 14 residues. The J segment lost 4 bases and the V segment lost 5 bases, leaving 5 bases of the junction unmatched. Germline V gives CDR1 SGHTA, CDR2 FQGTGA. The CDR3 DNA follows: TGTGCCAGCAGCCAGGGACAGCTTAATCAGCCCCAGCATTTT. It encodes CASSQGQLNQPQHF.

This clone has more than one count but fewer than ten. Here the CDR3 reads CASSLDSGQGGRGEQYF. The CDR3 DNA is TGTGCCAGCAGCTTAGACTCGGGACAAGGGGGTCGAGGTGAGCAGTACTTC. The chain uses TRBV7-9 and TRBJ2-7; D possibly corresponds to TRBD1 (6 bases). Trimming left V 1 base short and J 7 bases short, with 23 bases between. The V gene's germline CDR1 is SEHNR and CDR2 FQNEAQ (reference sequence). The CDR3 length is 17 residues.

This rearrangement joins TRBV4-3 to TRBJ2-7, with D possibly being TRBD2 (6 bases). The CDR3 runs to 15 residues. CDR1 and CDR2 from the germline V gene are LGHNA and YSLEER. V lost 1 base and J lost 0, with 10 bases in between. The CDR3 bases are TGCGCCAGCAGCCAAGGGCTAGCGAGCTCCTACGAGCAGTACTTC. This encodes CASSQGLASSYEQYF.

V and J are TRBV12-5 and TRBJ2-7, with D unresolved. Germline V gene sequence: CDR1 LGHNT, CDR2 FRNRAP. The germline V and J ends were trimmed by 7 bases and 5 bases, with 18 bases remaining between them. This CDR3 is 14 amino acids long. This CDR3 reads CASASPGFSDEQYF. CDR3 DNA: TGTGCTAGTGCCTCGCCCGGGTTCTCGGACGAGCAGTACTTC.